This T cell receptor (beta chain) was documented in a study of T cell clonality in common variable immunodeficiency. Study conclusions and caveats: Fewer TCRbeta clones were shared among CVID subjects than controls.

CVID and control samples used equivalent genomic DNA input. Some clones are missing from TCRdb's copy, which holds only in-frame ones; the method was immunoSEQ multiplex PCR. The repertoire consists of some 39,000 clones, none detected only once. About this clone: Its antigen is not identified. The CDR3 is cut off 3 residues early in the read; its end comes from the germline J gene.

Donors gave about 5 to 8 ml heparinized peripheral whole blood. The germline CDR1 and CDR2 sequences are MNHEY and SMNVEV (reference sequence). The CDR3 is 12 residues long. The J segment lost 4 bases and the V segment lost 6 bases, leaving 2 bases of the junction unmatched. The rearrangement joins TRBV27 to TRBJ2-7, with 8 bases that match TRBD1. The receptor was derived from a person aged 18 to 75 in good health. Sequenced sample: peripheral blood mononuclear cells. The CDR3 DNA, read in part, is TGTGCCAGCAGCCGACAGGGGTACGAG. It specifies CASSRQGYE. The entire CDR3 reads CASSRQGYEQYF.